Here is one TCR beta chain with its context. The data stem from a study of CD8 T cells in Susac syndrome. When the RNA was reverse transcribed, random hexamers were used with an input of about 0.5 to 1 ug. MiXCR, run by TCRdb on the immunoSEQ multiplex PCR reads, gives a single entry per CDR3 protein. The top ten hold under 0.1% of the sample, which has approximately 120,000 distinct CDR3 sequences, less than 97% seen once. CDR1 and CDR2 from the germline V gene are LGHDT and YNNKEL (reference sequence). CDR3 length: 17 residues. V lost 4 bases, J lost 0 bases, and 16 bases lay in between. Controls were drawn from healthy donors and were matched for age and sex.

The rearrangement links TRBV3-1 to TRBJ2-4; a weak D match, TRBD1 (5 bases). This TCR derives from a human donor in good health. Sample: CD4+ T cells from PBMCs. CDR3 amino acids: CASSPLQGRRAKNIQYF. The CDR3 DNA sequence: TGTGCCAGCAGCCCCCTCCAGGGAAGGAGAGCCAAAAACATTCAGTACTTC.